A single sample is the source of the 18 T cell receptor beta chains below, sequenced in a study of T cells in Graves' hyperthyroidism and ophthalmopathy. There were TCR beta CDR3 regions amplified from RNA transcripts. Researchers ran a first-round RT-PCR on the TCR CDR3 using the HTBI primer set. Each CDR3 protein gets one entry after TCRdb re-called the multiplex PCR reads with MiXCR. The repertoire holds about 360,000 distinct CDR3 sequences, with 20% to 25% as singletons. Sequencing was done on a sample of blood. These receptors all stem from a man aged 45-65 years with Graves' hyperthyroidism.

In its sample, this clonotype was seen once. The CDR3 DNA reads TGTGCCAGCAGTTACTCGCGGACTAATGAAAAACTGTTTTTT. Its protein product is CASSYSRTNEKLFF. The chain couples TRBV6-6 to TRBJ1-4, with D unresolved. CDR3 size: 14 residues. Germline CDR1 and CDR2: MNHNY and SVGAGI (reference sequence). Trimming took 0 bases from V and 2 from J, leaving 4 bases between them.

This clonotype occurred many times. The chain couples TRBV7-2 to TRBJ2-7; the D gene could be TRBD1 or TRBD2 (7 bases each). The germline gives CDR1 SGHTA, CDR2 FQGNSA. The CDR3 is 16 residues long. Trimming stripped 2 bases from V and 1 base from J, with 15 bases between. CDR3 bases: TGTGCCAGCAGCTTAAGGGGAGGGGACAGATCCTACGAGCAGTACTTC. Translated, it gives CASSLRGGDRSYEQYF.

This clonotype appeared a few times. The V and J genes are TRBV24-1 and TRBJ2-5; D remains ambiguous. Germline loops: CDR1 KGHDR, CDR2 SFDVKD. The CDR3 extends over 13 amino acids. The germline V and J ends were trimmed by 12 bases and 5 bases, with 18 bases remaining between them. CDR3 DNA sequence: TGTGCCTCGGAGTCAGGTCCCGGGGAGACCCAGTACTTC. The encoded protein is CASESGPGETQYF.

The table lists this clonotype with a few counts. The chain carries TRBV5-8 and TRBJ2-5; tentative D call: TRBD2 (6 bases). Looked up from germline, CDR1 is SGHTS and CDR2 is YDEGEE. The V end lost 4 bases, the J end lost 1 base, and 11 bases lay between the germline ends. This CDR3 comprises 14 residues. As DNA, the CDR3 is TGTGCCAGCAGCGGGGGGAGTAGCCAAGAGACCCAGTACTTC. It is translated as CASSGGSSQETQYF.

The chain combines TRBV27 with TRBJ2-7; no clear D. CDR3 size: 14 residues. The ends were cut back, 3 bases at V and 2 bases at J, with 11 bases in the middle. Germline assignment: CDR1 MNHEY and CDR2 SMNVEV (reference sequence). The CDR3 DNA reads TGTGCCAGCAGTTTTTCCAGGAACACCTACGAGCAGTACTTC. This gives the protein CASSFSRNTYEQYF.

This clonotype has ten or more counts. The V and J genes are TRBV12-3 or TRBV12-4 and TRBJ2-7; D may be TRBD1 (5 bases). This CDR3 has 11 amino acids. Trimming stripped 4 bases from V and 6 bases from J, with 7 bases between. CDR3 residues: CASSSRAEQYF. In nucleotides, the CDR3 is TGTGCCAGCAGTTCCAGGGCCGAGCAGTACTTC.

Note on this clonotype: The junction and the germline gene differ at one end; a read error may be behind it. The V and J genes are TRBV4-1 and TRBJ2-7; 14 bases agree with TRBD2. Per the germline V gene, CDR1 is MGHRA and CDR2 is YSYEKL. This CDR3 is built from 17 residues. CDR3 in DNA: TGCGCCAGCGGCCACCTGGGACTAGCGGGAGAGAAGTACGAGCAGTACTTC. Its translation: CASGHLGLAGEKYEQYF.

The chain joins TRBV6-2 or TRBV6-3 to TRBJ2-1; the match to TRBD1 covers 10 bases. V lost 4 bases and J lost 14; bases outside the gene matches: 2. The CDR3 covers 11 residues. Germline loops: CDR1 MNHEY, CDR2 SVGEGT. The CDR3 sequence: CASSSGTGEFF. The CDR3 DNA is TGTGCCAGCAGTTCAGGGACAGGGGAGTTCTTC.

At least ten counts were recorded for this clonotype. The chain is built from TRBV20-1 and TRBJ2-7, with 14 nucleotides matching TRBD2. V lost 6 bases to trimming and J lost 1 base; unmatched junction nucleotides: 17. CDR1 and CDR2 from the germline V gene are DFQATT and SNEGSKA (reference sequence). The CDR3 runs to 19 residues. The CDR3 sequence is CSALPIRVGTSGRSYEQYF. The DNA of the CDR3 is TGCAGTGCCCTACCCATCAGGGTAGGGACTAGCGGGAGATCCTACGAGCAGTACTTC.

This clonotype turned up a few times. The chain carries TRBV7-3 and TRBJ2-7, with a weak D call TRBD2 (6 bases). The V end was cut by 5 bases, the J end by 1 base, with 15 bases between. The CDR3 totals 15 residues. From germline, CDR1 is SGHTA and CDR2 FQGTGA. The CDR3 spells CASSPAAGRSYEQYF. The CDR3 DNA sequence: TGTGCCAGCAGCCCAGCGGCGGGACGATCCTACGAGCAGTACTTC.

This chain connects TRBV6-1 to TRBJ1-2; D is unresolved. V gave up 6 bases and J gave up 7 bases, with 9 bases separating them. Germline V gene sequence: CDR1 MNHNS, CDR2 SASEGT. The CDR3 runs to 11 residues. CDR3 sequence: CASRRGGGYTF. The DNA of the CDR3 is TGTGCCAGCAGACGCGGTGGTGGCTACACCTTC.

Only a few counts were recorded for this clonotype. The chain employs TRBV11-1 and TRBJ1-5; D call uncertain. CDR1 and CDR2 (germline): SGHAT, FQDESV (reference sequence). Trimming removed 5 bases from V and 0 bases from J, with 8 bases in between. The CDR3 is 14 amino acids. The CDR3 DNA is TGTGCCAGCAGCCAAAGCGGTAGCAATCAGCCCCAGCATTTT. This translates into CASSQSGSNQPQHF.

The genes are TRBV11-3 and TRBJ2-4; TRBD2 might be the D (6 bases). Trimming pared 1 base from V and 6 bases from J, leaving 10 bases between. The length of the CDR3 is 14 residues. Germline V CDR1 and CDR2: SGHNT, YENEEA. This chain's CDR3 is CASSLGLEGNIQYF. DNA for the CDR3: TGTGCCAGCAGCTTAGGACTAGAGGGAAACATTCAGTACTTC.

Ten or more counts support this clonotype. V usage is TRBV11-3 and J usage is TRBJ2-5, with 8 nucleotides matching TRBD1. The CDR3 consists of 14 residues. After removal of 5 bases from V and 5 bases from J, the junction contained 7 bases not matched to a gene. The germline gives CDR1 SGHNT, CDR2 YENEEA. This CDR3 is CASSHRGQGETQYF. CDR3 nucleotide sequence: TGTGCCAGCAGCCATCGAGGACAGGGCGAGACCCAGTACTTC.

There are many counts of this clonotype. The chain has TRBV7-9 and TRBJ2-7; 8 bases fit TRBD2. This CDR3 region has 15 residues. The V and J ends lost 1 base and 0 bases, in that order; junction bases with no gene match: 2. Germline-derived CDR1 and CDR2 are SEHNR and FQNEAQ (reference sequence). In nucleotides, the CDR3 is TGTGCCAGCAGCTTAGAGAGCGGGAGCTCCTACGAGCAGTACTTC. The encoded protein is CASSLESGSSYEQYF.

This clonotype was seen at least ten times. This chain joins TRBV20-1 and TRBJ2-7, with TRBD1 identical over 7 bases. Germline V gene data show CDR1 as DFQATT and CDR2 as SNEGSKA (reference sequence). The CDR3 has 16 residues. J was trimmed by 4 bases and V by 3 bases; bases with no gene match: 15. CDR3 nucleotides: TGCAGTGCTAGGGGGACACGACAGGGCCCTTTATACGAGCAGTACTTC. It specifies CSARGTRQGPLYEQYF.

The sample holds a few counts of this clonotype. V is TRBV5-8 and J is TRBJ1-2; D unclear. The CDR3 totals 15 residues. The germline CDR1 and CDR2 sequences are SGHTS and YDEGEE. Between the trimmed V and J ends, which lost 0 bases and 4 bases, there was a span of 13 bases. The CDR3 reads CASSLDEGVPYGYTF. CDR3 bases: TGTGCCAGCAGCTTGGACGAGGGAGTTCCCTATGGCTACACCTTC.

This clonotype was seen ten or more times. CDR3 amino acids: CASSPDREHNEQFF. The CDR3, as DNA: TGTGCCAGCAGTCCGGACAGGGAACACAATGAGCAGTTCTTC. The V and J genes are TRBV11-3 and TRBJ2-1, with 8 bases matching TRBD1. Germline CDR1 SGHNT, CDR2 YENEEA. The CDR3 covers 14 residues. The V gene end was trimmed by 6 bases and the J gene end by 5 bases; junction bases not matched to a gene: 6.